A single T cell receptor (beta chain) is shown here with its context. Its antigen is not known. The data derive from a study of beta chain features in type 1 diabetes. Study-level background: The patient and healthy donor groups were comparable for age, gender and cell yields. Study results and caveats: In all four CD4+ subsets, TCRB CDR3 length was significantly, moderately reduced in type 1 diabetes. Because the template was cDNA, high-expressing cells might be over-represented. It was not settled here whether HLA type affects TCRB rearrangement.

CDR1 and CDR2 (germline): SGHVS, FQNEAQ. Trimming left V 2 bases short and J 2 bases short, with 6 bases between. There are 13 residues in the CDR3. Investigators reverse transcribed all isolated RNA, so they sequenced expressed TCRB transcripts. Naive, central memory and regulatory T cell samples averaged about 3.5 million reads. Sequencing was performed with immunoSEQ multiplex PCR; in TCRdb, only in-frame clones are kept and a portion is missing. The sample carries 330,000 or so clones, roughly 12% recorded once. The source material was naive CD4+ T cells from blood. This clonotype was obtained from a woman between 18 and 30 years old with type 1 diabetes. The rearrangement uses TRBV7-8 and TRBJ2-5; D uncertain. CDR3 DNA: TGTGCCAGCAGCTTAAGAACACAAGAGACCCAGTACTTC. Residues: CASSLRTQETQYF. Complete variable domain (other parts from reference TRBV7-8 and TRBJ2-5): GAGVSQSPRYKVAKRGQDVALRCDPISGHVSLFWYQQALGQGPEFLTYFQNEAQLDKSGLPSDRFFAERPEGSVSTLKIQRTQQEDSAVYLCASSLRTQETQYFGPGTRLLVL.